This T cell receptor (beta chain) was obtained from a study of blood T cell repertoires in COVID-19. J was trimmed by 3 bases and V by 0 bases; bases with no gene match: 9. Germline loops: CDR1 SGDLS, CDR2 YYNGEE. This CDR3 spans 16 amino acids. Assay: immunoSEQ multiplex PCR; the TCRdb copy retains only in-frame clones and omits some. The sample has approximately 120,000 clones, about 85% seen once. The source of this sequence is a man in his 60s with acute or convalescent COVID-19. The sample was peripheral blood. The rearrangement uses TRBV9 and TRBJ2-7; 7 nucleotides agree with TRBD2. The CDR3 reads CASSVAPLAVDYEQYF. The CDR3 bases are TGTGCCAGCAGCGTAGCTCCGCTAGCGGTTGACTACGAGCAGTACTTC. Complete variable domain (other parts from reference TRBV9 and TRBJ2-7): DSGVTQTPKHLITATGQRVTLRCSPRSGDLSVYWYQQSLDQGLQFLIQYYNGEERAKGNILERFSAQQFPDLHSELNLSSLELGDSALYFCASSVAPLAVDYEQYFGPGTRLTVT.